The rows below give T cell receptor beta chains drawn from one sample of a study of human T cells and chemical hapten exposure. From the RACE reads, TCRdb called clonotypes with MiXCR, one entry per CDR3 protein. Of about 15,000 distinct CDR3 sequences in the sample, around 17% were seen once. Sequencing used whole blood, obtained in connection with sensitization to the hapten diphenylcyclopropenone (DPC). These receptors all stem from a woman in her 30s with alopecia areata. Some clones in this sample may be carry-over from other donors' samples. Both conserved end residues are part of each CDR3. D genes are given only for firm matches. Clone size is shown for a subset of rows, as once, few, many or a class of expanded clone.

cdr3_nt cdr3_aa v_call clone_size d_call j_call
TGTGCCAGCAGCTTAGCAGGGGCCAACGTCCTGACTTTC CASSLAGANVLTF TRBV11-2 many - TRBJ2-6
TGTGCCAGCTCGGACCAGGCGACAGGCCTATCCTACGAGCAGTACTTC CASSDQATGLSYEQYF TRBV18 - - TRBJ2-7
TGTGCCAGCAGCTTAGAGCCAGGCATTGTCGCCACAGATACGCAGTATTTT CASSLEPGIVATDTQYF TRBV11-2 many - TRBJ2-3
TGTGCCAGCAGCCAAGGGGCAGGAGTTTTGAACACTGAAGCTTTCTTT CASSQGAGVLNTEAFF TRBV3-1 once - TRBJ1-1
TGTGCCAGCAGTACCCCCTCGGGACTAGCGGGAATGTACAATGAGCAGTTCTTC CASSTPSGLAGMYNEQFF TRBV6-2/TRBV6-3 medium-sized TRBD2 TRBJ2-1
TGTGCCAGCAGCTTGCCGGGACAGCCACTGTTTTTT CASSLPGQPLFF TRBV7-9 once TRBD1 TRBJ1-4
TGTGCCAGCAGCTTAAGCACAGGGGGCGAGGGTCGCGAAAAACTGTTTTTT CASSLSTGGEGREKLFF TRBV7-2 - TRBD1 TRBJ1-4
TGCGCCAGCAGTTTTGGTCTGGACACCCAGGATACGCAGTATTTT CASSFGLDTQDTQYF TRBV5-1 many - TRBJ2-3
TGTGCCAGCAGTTACGAGACTAGAACCTATACGCAGTATTTT CASSYETRTYTQYF TRBV6-6 medium-sized - TRBJ2-3
TGCGCCAGCACCTCTGGACAGTTCCAAGAGACCCAGTACTTC CASTSGQFQETQYF TRBV5-1 many - TRBJ2-5
TGCGCCAGCAGCTTGGGAGGTCGGAGCACAGATACGCAGTATTTT CASSLGGRSTDTQYF TRBV5-1 many - TRBJ2-3
TGCAGTGCTAGAGTACGGAGGGCGGGATATGAAAAACTGTTTTTT CSARVRRAGYEKLFF TRBV20-1 many - TRBJ1-4
TGTGCCAGCAGTTCAGGAACCACGCAGTATTTT CASSSGTTQYF TRBV12-3/TRBV12-4 - - TRBJ2-3
TGCGCCAGCAGCTTGGATGAGGGAGGTGGCTACACCTTC CASSLDEGGGYTF TRBV5-1 medium-sized - TRBJ1-2
TGTGCCAGCAGCCCGGGACTTAAAACAGATACGCAGTATTTT CASSPGLKTDTQYF TRBV3-1 - - TRBJ2-3
TGTGCCAGCAGCCCACCCCCGAATGAGAGGGACGGTAACACCGGGGAGCTGTTTTTT CASSPPPNERDGNTGELFF TRBV3-2 many - TRBJ2-2
TGTGCCAGCAGCTTAATTGGAGTGGGACGCACAGATACGCAGTATTTT CASSLIGVGRTDTQYF TRBV7-9 many - TRBJ2-3
TGCAGCGCTGGGACAGGAACGAACACTGAAGCTTTCTTT CSAGTGTNTEAFF TRBV29-1 many TRBD1 TRBJ1-1
TGCGCCAGCAGCTTGGGTAACCCACTGGCGGCCTACGAGCAGTACTTC CASSLGNPLAAYEQYF TRBV5-1 - - TRBJ2-7
TGTGCCAGCAGTTTGAAGGCTTCACCCCTCCACTTT CASSLKASPLHF TRBV12-3/TRBV12-4 - - TRBJ1-6
TGTGCCAGCCGGACCGTCGAGACAGGATATAGCAATCAGCCCCAGCATTTT CASRTVETGYSNQPQHF TRBV19 medium-sized - TRBJ1-5
TGCGCCAGCAGCCCGGGGAGCTCCAACTATGGCTACACCTTC CASSPGSSNYGYTF TRBV5-1 many - TRBJ1-2
TGTGCCAGCAGCTTAGGGGGGACAGGGGGCACTGAAGCTTTCTTT CASSLGGTGGTEAFF TRBV11-3 few TRBD1 TRBJ1-1
TGTGCCAGCAGCCAAGATACCGGACCCGACCCCACCGGGGAGCTGTTTTTT CASSQDTGPDPTGELFF TRBV4-2 medium-sized - TRBJ2-2
TGCAGCGTTGAGGTGACAGGGAATCCCTACGAGCAGTACTTC CSVEVTGNPYEQYF TRBV29-1 few TRBD1 TRBJ2-7
TGTGCCAGCAGCCAACGGACAGGCACCTACAATGAGCAGTTCTTC CASSQRTGTYNEQFF TRBV3-1 - TRBD1 TRBJ2-1
TGTGCCAGCAATGCGGGGGCGTACAATGAGCAGTTCTTC CASNAGAYNEQFF TRBV6-2/TRBV6-3 - - TRBJ2-1
TGTGCCAGCAGCTTGGCCGGCGGGACTCCATACGAGCAGTACTTC CASSLAGGTPYEQYF TRBV7-2 - - TRBJ2-7
TGTGCCAGCAGTTTGGGACACCCTGAAAAACTGTTTTTT CASSLGHPEKLFF TRBV27 medium-sized - TRBJ1-4
TGTGCCAGCAGGGAAGATTGGGACAGCTACACCGGGGAGCTGTTTTTT CASREDWDSYTGELFF TRBV28 - TRBD1 TRBJ2-2
TGTGCCAGCAGCCCTCAGGGGGCTACTAACTATGGCTACACCTTC CASSPQGATNYGYTF TRBV9 - TRBD1 TRBJ1-2
TGCGCCAGCAGCTACCCCGGCGGGGAATTGGCTTTCTTT CASSYPGGELAFF TRBV4-1 - - TRBJ1-1
TGCGCCAGCGGAGAGGGAGGACTTCGGACTGAAGCTTTCTTT CASGEGGLRTEAFF TRBV5-1 - - TRBJ1-1
TGCAGTGCTATGGGACAGCCACGTAACTATGGCTACACCTTC CSAMGQPRNYGYTF TRBV20-1 many TRBD1 TRBJ1-2
TGCGCCAGCAGCTCAGGGGAGCGCTATGGCTACACCTTC CASSSGERYGYTF TRBV5-1 once - TRBJ1-2
TGTGCCAGCAGTTTCGAGGAGACCCAGTACTTC CASSFEETQYF TRBV6-6 many - TRBJ2-5
TGTGCCACCACAGGGAGCCGACCGACTGGCCCCTACAATGAGCAGTTCTTC CATTGSRPTGPYNEQFF TRBV6-2/TRBV6-3 once - TRBJ2-1
TGTGCCAGCAGCTTAAATGCAGGTCAGCCCCAGCATTTT CASSLNAGQPQHF TRBV11-3 few - TRBJ1-5
TGTGCCAGCAGCCACCCGGACAGGGGGCTTGGGACAGATACGCAGTATTTT CASSHPDRGLGTDTQYF TRBV7-9 many TRBD1 TRBJ2-3
TGTGCCAGCAGCCAAGAGAGCGGAGATCAGCCCCAGCATTTT CASSQESGDQPQHF TRBV4-2 - - TRBJ1-5
TGTGCCAGCAGCCCTACCGGACAGGGCGGGCCTTTTAGTTCACCCCTCCACTTT CASSPTGQGGPFSSPLHF TRBV11-2 few TRBD1 TRBJ1-6
TGCAGCGTTCCACTAGCGGGAGGGCCCGGGGAGCAGTTCTTC CSVPLAGGPGEQFF TRBV29-1 - TRBD2 TRBJ2-1
TGTGCCATCCAAGACGGACGTGAAGCTTTCTTT CAIQDGREAFF TRBV10-3 - - TRBJ1-1
TGTGCCAGCAGTTTATCGATAAGTGGGAACACTGAAGCTTTCTTT CASSLSISGNTEAFF TRBV27 many - TRBJ1-1
TGTGCCAGCAGCCATAGCGGTTTTGGGGAAGAGACCCAGTACTTC CASSHSGFGEETQYF TRBV11-1 many - TRBJ2-5
TGTGCCAGCAGCTCTAGCGGGAATTACAATGAGCAGTTCTTC CASSSSGNYNEQFF TRBV9 medium-sized TRBD2 TRBJ2-1
TGCGCCAGCAGAGGGAGCGGGAGTGGAGTTAGGCAGTTCTTC CASRGSGSGVRQFF TRBV5-1 many TRBD2 TRBJ2-1
TGTGCCAGCACCACAACCAAGACAGGGCTTGGGTACGAGCAGTACTTC CASTTTKTGLGYEQYF TRBV6-6 medium-sized TRBD1 TRBJ2-7
TGTGCCAGCAGTCTCACTAGCGGGGGTGCCGGGGAGCTGTTTTTT CASSLTSGGAGELFF TRBV12-3/TRBV12-4 - TRBD2 TRBJ2-2
TGCAGCGTTGTGTTCCAGACAGGGGGCTTGGAGACCCAGTACTTC CSVVFQTGGLETQYF TRBV29-1 - TRBD1 TRBJ2-5
TGTGCCAGCAGCTTTGGGCTGAACACTGAAGCTTTCTTT CASSFGLNTEAFF TRBV7-2 medium-sized - TRBJ1-1
TGTGCCAGCAGTTCCTCTTGGGGGGCCAGCAATCAGCCCCAGCATTTT CASSSSWGASNQPQHF TRBV28 many - TRBJ1-5
TGTGCCAGCAGCCTTACAGGGGGGAACACTGAAGCTTTCTTT CASSLTGGNTEAFF TRBV11-2 many TRBD1 TRBJ1-1
TGTGCCAGCAGCACCGGGAGAAGCAATCAGCCCCAGCATTTT CASSTGRSNQPQHF TRBV9 few - TRBJ1-5
TGTGCCAGCAGCATTAGCCGGGGCAGGAATGAGCAGTTCTTC CASSISRGRNEQFF TRBV7-2 - - TRBJ2-1
TGTGCCAGCAGCCCCGGAAGGTTGACATTTAGCAATCAGCCCCAGCATTTT CASSPGRLTFSNQPQHF TRBV7-6 - - TRBJ1-5
TGTGCCAGCAGCGGTCCCCTTGCCGGAAACACCATATATTTT CASSGPLAGNTIYF TRBV9 medium-sized - TRBJ1-3
TGCAGTGTAGGGGTTGACTCCTACAATGAGCAGTTCTTC CSVGVDSYNEQFF TRBV20-1 medium-sized - TRBJ2-1